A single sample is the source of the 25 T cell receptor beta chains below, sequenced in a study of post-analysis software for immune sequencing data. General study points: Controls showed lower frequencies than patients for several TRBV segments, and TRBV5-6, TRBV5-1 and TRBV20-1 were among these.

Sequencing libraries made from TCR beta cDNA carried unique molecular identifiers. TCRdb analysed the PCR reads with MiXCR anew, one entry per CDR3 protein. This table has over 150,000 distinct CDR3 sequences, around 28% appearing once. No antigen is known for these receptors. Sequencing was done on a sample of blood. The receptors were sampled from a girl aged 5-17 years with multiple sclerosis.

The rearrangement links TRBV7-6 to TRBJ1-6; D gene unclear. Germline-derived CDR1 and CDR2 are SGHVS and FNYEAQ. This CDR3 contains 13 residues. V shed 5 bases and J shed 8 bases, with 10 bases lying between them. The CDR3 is CASSPDGDSPLHF. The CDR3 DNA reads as TGTGCCAGCAGCCCAGACGGAGATTCACCCCTCCACTTT.

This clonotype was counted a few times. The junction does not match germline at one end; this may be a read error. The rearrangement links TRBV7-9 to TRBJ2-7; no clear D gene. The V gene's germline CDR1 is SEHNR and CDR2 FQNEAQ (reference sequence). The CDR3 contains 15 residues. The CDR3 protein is CTSSSPMTPSYEQYF. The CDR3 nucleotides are TGTACCAGCAGCTCCCCCATGACACCTTCCTACGAGCAGTACTTC.

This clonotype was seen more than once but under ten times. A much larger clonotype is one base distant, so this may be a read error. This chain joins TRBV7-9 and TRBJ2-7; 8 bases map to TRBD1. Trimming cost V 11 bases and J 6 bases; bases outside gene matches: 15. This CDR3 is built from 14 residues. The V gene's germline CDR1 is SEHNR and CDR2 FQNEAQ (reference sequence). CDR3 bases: TGTGCCGGCCGGATGGGGCGGACAGGGTTCGAGCAGTACTTC. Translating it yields CAGRMGRTGFEQYF.

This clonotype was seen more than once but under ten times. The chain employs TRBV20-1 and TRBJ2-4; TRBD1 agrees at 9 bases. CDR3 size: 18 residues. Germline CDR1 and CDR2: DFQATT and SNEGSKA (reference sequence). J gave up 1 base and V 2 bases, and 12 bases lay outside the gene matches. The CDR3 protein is CSARPLDRQGVAKNIQYF. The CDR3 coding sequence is TGCAGTGCTAGACCCCTCGACCGACAGGGGGTTGCCAAAAACATTCAGTACTTC.

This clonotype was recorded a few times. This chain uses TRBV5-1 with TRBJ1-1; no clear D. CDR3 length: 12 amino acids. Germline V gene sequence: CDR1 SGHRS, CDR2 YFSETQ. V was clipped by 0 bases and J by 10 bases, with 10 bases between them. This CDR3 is CASSLDRIGAFF. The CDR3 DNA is TGCGCCAGCAGCTTGGATAGAATAGGAGCTTTCTTT.

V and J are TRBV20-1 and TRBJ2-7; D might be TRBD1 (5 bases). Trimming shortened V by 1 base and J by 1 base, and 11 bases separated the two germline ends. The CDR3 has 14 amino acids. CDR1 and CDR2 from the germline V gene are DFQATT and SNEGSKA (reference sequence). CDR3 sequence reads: CSARGPGKSYEQYF. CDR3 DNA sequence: TGCAGTGCTAGAGGGCCAGGGAAATCCTACGAGCAGTACTTC.

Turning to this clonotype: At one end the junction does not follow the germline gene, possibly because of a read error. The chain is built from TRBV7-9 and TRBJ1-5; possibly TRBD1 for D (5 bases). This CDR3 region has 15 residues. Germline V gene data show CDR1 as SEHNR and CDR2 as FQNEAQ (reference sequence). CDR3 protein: CASSRDGRGNQPRHF. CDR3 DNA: TGTGCCAGCAGCCGGGACGGACGGGGCAATCAGCCCCGGCATTTT.

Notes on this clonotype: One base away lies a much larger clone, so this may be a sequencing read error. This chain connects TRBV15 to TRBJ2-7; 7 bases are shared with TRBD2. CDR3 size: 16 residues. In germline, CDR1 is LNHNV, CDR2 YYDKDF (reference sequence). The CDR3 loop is CATSRARGGGSYAQYF. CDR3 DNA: TGTGCCACCAGCAGAGCCCGGGGCGGGGGATCCTACGCGCAGTACTTC.

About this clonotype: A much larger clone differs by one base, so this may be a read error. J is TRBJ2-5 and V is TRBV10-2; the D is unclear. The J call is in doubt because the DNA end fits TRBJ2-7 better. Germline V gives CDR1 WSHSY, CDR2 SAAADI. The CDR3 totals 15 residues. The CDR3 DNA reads TGCGCCAGCAGGGTTTGGCTGGATACCTGCTACGAGCAGTACTTC. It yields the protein CASRVWLDTCYEQYF.

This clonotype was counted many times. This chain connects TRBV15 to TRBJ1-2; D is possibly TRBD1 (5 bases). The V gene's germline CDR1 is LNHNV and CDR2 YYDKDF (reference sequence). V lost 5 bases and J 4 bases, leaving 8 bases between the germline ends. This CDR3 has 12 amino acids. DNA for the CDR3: TGTGCCACCAGCTCTGGGGGCTATGGCTACACCTTC. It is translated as CATSSGGYGYTF.

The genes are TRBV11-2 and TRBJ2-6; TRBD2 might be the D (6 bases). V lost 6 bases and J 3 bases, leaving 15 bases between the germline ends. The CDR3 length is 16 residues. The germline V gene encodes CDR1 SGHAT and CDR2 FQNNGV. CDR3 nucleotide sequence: TGTGCCAGCAGACCCCCCGGGGAGGATGGGGCCAACGTCCTGACTTTC. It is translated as CASRPPGEDGANVLTF.

CDR3 coding DNA: TGCGCCAGCAGCGACCCCCCAGGAAATACGCAGTATTTT. Amino acids: CASSDPPGNTQYF. This chain joins TRBV5-1 and TRBJ2-3; unclear D gene. CDR1 is SGHRS, CDR2 YFSETQ, per germline. The CDR3 has 13 residues. The V end was cut by 4 bases, the J end by 7 bases, with 13 bases between.

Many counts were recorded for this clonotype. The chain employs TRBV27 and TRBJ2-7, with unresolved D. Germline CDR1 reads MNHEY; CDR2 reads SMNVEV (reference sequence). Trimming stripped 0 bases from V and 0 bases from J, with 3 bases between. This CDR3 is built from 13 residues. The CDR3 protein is CASSLSVSYEQYF. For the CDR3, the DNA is TGTGCCAGCAGTTTATCAGTCTCCTACGAGCAGTACTTC.

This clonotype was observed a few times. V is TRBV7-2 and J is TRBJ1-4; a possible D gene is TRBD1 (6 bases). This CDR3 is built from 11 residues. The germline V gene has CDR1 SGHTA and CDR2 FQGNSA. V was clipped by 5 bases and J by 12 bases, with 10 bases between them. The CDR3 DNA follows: TGTGCCAGCAGCGAGAGGACAGAACTGTTTTTT. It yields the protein CASSERTELFF.

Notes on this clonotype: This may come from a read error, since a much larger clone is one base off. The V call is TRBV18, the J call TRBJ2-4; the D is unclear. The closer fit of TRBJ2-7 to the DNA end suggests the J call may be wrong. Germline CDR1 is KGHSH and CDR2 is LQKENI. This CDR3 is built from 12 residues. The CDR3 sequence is CASSDVDYEQYF. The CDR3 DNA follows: TGTGCCAGCTCAGACGTGGACTACGAGCAGTACTTC.

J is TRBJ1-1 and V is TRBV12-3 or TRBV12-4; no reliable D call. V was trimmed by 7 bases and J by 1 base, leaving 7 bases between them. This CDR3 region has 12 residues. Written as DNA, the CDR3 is TGTGCCAGCACCGAGGGGAACACTGAAGCTTTCTTT. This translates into CASTEGNTEAFF.

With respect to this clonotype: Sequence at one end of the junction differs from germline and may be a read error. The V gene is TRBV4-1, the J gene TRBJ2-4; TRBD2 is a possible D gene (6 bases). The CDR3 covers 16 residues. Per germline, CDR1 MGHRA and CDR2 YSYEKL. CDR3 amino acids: CASSRTGAVTKNIQYF. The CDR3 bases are TGCGCTAGCAGCCGAACGGGAGCTGTAACCAAAAACATTCAGTACTTC.

CDR3 in amino acids: CASSQEGGFTEAFF. The CDR3 coding sequence is TGTGCCAGCAGCCAAGAAGGAGGGTTTACTGAAGCTTTCTTT. V usage is TRBV3-1 and J usage is TRBJ1-1; D is ambiguous. The CDR3 has 14 amino acids. V lost 0 bases and J 5 bases, leaving 10 bases between the germline ends. Germline CDR1 reads LGHDT; CDR2 reads YNNKEL (reference sequence).

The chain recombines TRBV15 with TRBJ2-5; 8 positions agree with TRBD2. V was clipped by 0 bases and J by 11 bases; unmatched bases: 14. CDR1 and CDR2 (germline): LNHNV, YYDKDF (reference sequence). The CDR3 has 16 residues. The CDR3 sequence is CATSRDSGLGAREQYF. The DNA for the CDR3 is TGTGCCACCAGCAGAGATTCGGGACTAGGAGCTAGGGAGCAGTACTTC.

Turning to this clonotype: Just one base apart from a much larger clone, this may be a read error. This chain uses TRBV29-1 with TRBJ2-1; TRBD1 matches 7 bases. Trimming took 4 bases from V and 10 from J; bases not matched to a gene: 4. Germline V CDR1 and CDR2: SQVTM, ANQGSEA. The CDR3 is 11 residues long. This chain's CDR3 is CSVGRGYEQFF. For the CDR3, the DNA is TGCAGCGTTGGCAGGGGGTACGAGCAGTTCTTC.

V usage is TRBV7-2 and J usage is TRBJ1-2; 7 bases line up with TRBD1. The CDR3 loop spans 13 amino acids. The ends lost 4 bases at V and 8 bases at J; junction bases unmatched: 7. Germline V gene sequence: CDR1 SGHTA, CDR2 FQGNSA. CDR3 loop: CASSYGQAIGYTF. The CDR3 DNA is TGTGCCAGCAGCTACGGACAGGCCATCGGCTACACCTTC.

The CDR3 sequence is CASSSSTGAALEKLFF. The CDR3 bases are TGTGCCAGCAGCTCCTCGACAGGGGCCGCCTTGGAAAAACTGTTTTTT. V usage is TRBV7-9 and J usage is TRBJ1-4; 8 bases line up with TRBD1. The junction had 12 bases not matched to a gene; V was cut back by 4 bases and J by 8 bases. Germline-derived CDR1 and CDR2 are SEHNR and FQNEAQ (reference sequence). The CDR3 totals 16 residues.

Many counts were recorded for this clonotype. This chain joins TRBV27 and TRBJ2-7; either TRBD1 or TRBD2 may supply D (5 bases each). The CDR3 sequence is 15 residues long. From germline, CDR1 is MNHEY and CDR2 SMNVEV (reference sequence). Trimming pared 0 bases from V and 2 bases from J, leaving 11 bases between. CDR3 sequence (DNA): TGTGCCAGCAGTTTATCTTACCAGGGACCCTACGAGCAGTACTTC. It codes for CASSLSYQGPYEQYF.

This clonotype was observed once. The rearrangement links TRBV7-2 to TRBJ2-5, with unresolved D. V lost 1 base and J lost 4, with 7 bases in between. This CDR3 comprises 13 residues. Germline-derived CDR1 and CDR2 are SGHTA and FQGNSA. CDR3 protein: CASSLVRRETQYF. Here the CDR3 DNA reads TGTGCCAGCAGCTTAGTTAGGCGAGAGACCCAGTACTTC.

As DNA, the CDR3 is TGTGCCAGCAACACAGGGGGAGTCAACTCCTACAATGAGCAGTACTTC. Its protein is CASNTGGVNSYNEQYF. The rearrangement joins TRBV11-2 to TRBJ2-1; 8 nucleotides align to TRBD1. The DNA end favors TRBJ2-7, so the J call may be wrong. The CDR3 is 16 amino acids. CDR1 SGHAT and CDR2 FQNNGV come from the germline V gene.